Following are 19 T cell receptor beta chains from one sample sequenced in a study of T cell clonality in common variable immunodeficiency. The assay was immunoSEQ multiplex PCR, and TCRdb's table has in-frame clones only and misses some. The repertoire has approximately 40,000 clones, none seen only once; the ten largest take approximately 8.8%. Sequenced sample: peripheral blood mononuclear cells. These receptors were obtained from a person aged 18 to 70 in good health.

This clone was detected ten times or more. Read sequence stops 3 residues before the CDR3 end, and the germline J gene provides the missing end. The chain joins TRBV11-3 to TRBJ2-3; unclear D gene. V lost 3 bases to trimming and J lost 5 bases, with 9 bases between them. Per germline, CDR1 SGHNT and CDR2 YENEEA. The CDR3 is 13 residues long. CDR3 sequence: CASSFTQQDTQYF. The sequenced CDR3 bases are TGTGCCAGCAGCTTTACGCAACAAGATACG.

Many counts were recorded for this clone. From the germline J gene comes the end of the CDR3, since the read stops 3 residues before it. The gene calls are TRBV2 and TRBJ2-7, with D possibly TRBD2 on 7 matching bases. Germline CDR1 and CDR2: SNHLY and FYNNEI. The CDR3 has 15 residues. Deletions cut 7 bases from V and 0 bases from J, with 16 bases between. Incomplete CDR3 DNA: TGTGCCAGCACTGGGGGGGGGCTGAGCTCCTACGAG. It codes for CASTGGGLSSYE. The full CDR3 protein is CASTGGGLSSYEQYF.

A few counts support this clone. A far larger clone is just one base off, so this is likely a read error. The read ends 3 residues shy of where the CDR3 ends; the end is completed using the germline J gene. The rearrangement links TRBV7-6 to TRBJ1-2; no clear D. Germline CDR1 reads SGHVS; CDR2 reads FNYEAQ. This CDR3 is 14 amino acids long. Incomplete CDR3 DNA: TGTGCCCGCAGCTTAGATTCAGGCCCCCTAGGC. Amino acids: CARSLDSGPLG. The full CDR3 protein reads CARSLDSGPLGYTF.

At least ten counts were recorded for this clone. Read sequence stops 3 residues before the CDR3 end, and the germline J gene provides the missing end. The chain has TRBV12-3 or TRBV12-4 and TRBJ2-7, with 10 bases lining up with TRBD2. This CDR3 has 14 residues. V lost 6 bases to trimming and J lost 4 bases; unmatched junction nucleotides: 6. The CDR3 bases that were read are TGTGCCAGCAGGCCAGCGGGAGGGAAATACGAG. Amino acids: CASRPAGGKYE. The entire CDR3 is CASRPAGGKYEQYF.

This clone was counted at least ten times. The DNA ends 3 residues before the CDR3 does, and the rest of the CDR3 is filled in from the germline J gene. The V gene is TRBV10-3, the J gene TRBJ2-5; 7 bases map to TRBD1. The CDR3 contains 14 residues. Germline loops: CDR1 ENHRY, CDR2 SYGVKD. V gave up 10 bases and J gave up 2 bases; unmatched junction bases: 10. CDR3 sequence reads: CATFTGATQETQYF. The CDR3 bases that were read are TGTGCCACCTTTACAGGGGCCACTCAAGAGACC.

The table lists this clone with many counts. The sequenced fragment ends 3 residues before the CDR3 boundary, so the rest is inferred from the germline J gene. This chain connects TRBV19 to TRBJ2-6; the D gene is possibly TRBD1 (6 bases). The CDR3 runs to 19 residues. Trimming stripped 7 bases from V and 4 bases from J, with 26 bases between. Germline CDR1 and CDR2: LNHDA and SQIVND (reference sequence). The part of the CDR3 DNA that was read is TGTGCCAGTACCCCTAGAAGGCCAGGGGAGCCATCAGGGGCCAACGTC. It is translated as CASTPRRPGEPSGANV. The whole CDR3 region reads CASTPRRPGEPSGANVLTF.

This clone has at least ten counts. From the germline J gene comes the end of the CDR3, since the read stops 3 residues before it. The V call is TRBV15, the J call TRBJ2-1; 9 bases are shared with TRBD2. Per the germline V gene, CDR1 is LNHNV and CDR2 is YYDKDF (reference sequence). The CDR3 has 16 amino acids. V lost 2 bases to trimming and J lost 5 bases; unmatched junction nucleotides: 7. CDR3 amino acids: CATSRSSGSNNNEQFF. The CDR3 DNA, read in part, is TGTGCCACCAGCAGAAGTAGCGGGAGTAACAACAATGAG.

This clone was detected many times. CDR3 loop: CAIRSEDREKETQYF. The DNA read from the CDR3 is TGTGCCATCAGAAGTGAGGACAGGGAAAAAGAGACC. The genes are TRBV10-3 and TRBJ2-5; 8 nucleotides line up with TRBD1. The read ends 3 residues early relative to the CDR3; the germline J gene fills the gap. Per germline, CDR1 ENHRY and CDR2 SYGVKD. The CDR3 is made up of 15 amino acids. Trimming at V came to 6 bases and at J to 3 bases, leaving 9 bases not matched to a gene.

This clone was picked up many times. The read finishes 3 residues shy of the CDR3 end, and the germline J gene is used to complete it. This chain joins TRBV6-2 or TRBV6-3 and TRBJ2-1, with 8 bases fitting TRBD1. Germline CDR1 reads MNHEY; CDR2 reads SVGEGT. The CDR3 contains 14 residues. The V segment lost 2 bases and the J segment 9 bases; nucleotides outside the gene matches: 6. CDR3 loop: CASSYKAGGGEQFF. The sequenced part of the CDR3 DNA is TGTGCCAGCAGTTACAAGGCAGGGGGCGGTGAG.

This clone was detected ten times or more. Read data end 3 residues before the CDR3 end; the end is taken from the germline J gene. The chain recombines TRBV13 with TRBJ2-7, with a tentative D call TRBD1 (6 bases). Germline values: CDR1 PRHDT, CDR2 FYEKMQ (reference sequence). This CDR3 contains 20 residues. V was clipped by 5 bases and J by 0 bases, with 29 bases between them. Incomplete CDR3 DNA: TGTGCCAGCAGCAAGTATATCCCGGGACACACTGGGACGGTCTCCTACGAG. The encoded protein is CASSKYIPGHTGTVSYE. The complete CDR3 reads CASSKYIPGHTGTVSYEQYF.

There are many counts of this clone. The CDR3 goes on 3 residues after the read ends, and that part is filled in from the germline J gene. V and J are TRBV6-2 or TRBV6-3 and TRBJ1-2; the D is unclear. This CDR3 has 14 amino acids. The germline gives CDR1 MNHEY, CDR2 SVGEGT. Between the trimmed V and J ends, which lost 6 bases and 6 bases, there was a span of 17 bases. Incomplete CDR3 DNA: TGTGCCAGCAGACGATCGACTGATCCCCATGGC. Its translation is CASRRSTDPHG. The CDR3 as a whole reads CASRRSTDPHGYTF.

This clone was recorded many times. The observed sequence ends 3 residues before the CDR3 terminus, with the missing tail filled in from the germline J gene. The chain has TRBV7-2 and TRBJ2-3; no reliable D call. Trimming cost V 3 bases and J 5 bases, with 6 bases left between them. This CDR3 is built from 12 residues. Per the germline V gene, CDR1 is SGHTA and CDR2 is FQGNSA. CDR3 bases read: TGTGCCAGCAGCTTCTACGGAGATACG. Encoded protein: CASSFYGDT. The full CDR3 reads CASSFYGDTQYF.

This clone occurred many times. The CDR3 is cut off 3 residues early in the read; its end comes from the germline J gene. The chain couples TRBV20-1 to TRBJ2-4; 9 bases map to TRBD2. Losses at the gene ends were 1 base for V and 1 base for J; bases not matched to a gene: 11. Germline-derived CDR1 and CDR2 are DFQATT and SNEGSKA (reference sequence). CDR3 length: 18 residues. CDR3 in amino acids: CSARGLAAGLGAKNIQYF. The CDR3 bases that were read are TGCAGTGCTAGAGGACTAGCGGCCGGCTTGGGGGCCAAAAACATT.

Notes on this clone: The read finishes 3 residues shy of the CDR3 end, and the germline J gene is used to complete it. This specimen includes other DNA sequences encoding the same CDR3. The V gene is TRBV7-9, the J gene TRBJ2-3; D is possibly TRBD2 (6 bases). Germline CDR1 is SEHNR and CDR2 is FQNEAQ (reference sequence). With 5 bases removed from V and 0 bases from J, the gap between germline ends came to 9 bases. This CDR3 has 14 amino acids. CDR3 DNA (partial): TGTGCCAGCAGCCTCAGCGGGAGCACAGATACG. Amino acid sequence: CASSLSGSTDT. The entire CDR3 reads CASSLSGSTDTQYF.

This clone was seen repeatedly, ten times or more. Read coverage stops 3 residues before the CDR3 terminus; the germline J gene supplies the remainder. The J gene is TRBJ2-1, the V gene TRBV2; 9 bases are shared with TRBD1. J was trimmed by 5 bases and V by 8 bases; bases with no gene match: 1. The CDR3 has 12 residues. CDR1 SNHLY and CDR2 FYNNEI come from the germline V gene. CDR3 DNA, as far as it was read: TGTGCCAGCCGGGACAGGGACAATGAG. As protein: CASRDRDNE. The entire CDR3 is CASRDRDNEQFF.

This clone has a count of ten or more. The sequenced fragment ends 3 residues before the CDR3 boundary, so the rest is inferred from the germline J gene. The chain joins TRBV20-1 to TRBJ2-1, with D maybe TRBD1 (6 bases). Trimming removed 3 bases at V and 4 bases at J, with 16 bases between. Germline V lookup: CDR1 DFQATT, CDR2 SNEGSKA (reference sequence). The CDR3 has 15 residues. The part of the CDR3 DNA that was read is TGCAGTGCTAGTTTTCAGGGGAGAATTTACAATGAG. Its translation: CSASFQGRIYNE. The CDR3 as a whole reads CSASFQGRIYNEQFF.

This clone was counted a few times. The CDR3 extends 3 residues past the end of the read, so its final part is completed from the germline J gene. The chain joins TRBV5-1 to TRBJ2-1; TRBD1 aligns across 8 bases. This CDR3 is built from 15 residues. The V and J ends lost 4 bases and 5 bases, in that order; junction bases with no gene match: 8. CDR1 and CDR2 from the germline V gene are SGHRS and YFSETQ. CDR3 bases read: TGCGCCAGCAGCCCGACAGGGGAGATCCACAATGAG. Translation gives CASSPTGEIHNE. The complete CDR3 reads CASSPTGEIHNEQFF.

This clone has at least ten counts. The CDR3 is cut off 3 residues early in the read; its end comes from the germline J gene. The rearrangement uses TRBV20-1 and TRBJ2-1; TRBD2 matches 14 bases. Per the germline V gene, CDR1 is DFQATT and CDR2 is SNEGSKA (reference sequence). This CDR3 is built from 16 residues. Trimming cost V 0 bases and J 6 bases; bases outside gene matches: 4. The CDR3 reads CSARDLTSGRANEQFF. Partial CDR3 DNA: TGCAGTGCTAGAGATTTGACTAGCGGGAGGGCCAATGAG.

In its sample, this clone was seen many times. The read ends 3 residues shy of where the CDR3 ends; the end is completed using the germline J gene. The V gene is TRBV7-8, the J gene TRBJ1-1; the match to TRBD1 covers 7 bases. V lost 4 bases and J lost 1; bases outside the gene matches: 6. The CDR3 is 15 residues long. Germline V gene lookup returns CDR1 SGHVS and CDR2 FQNEAQ. The CDR3 spells CASSSLKGANTEAFF. Incomplete CDR3 DNA: TGTGCCAGCAGCTCCTTAAAGGGGGCGAACACTGAA.